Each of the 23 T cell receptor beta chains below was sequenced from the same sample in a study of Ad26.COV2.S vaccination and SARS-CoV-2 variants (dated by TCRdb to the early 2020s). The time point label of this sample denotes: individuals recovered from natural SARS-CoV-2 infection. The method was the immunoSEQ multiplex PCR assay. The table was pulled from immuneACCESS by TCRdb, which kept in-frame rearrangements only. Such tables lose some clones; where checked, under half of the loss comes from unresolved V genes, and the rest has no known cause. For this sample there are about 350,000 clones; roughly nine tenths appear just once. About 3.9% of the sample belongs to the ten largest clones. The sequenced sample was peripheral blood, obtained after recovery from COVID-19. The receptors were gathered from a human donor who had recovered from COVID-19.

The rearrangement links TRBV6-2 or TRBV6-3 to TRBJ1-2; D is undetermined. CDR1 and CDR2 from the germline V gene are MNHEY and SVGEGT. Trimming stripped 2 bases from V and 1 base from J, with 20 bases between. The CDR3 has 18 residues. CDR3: CASSYVPAWPTNNYGYTF. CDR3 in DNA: TGTGCCAGCAGTTACGTCCCCGCTTGGCCGACTAATAACTATGGCTACACCTTC.

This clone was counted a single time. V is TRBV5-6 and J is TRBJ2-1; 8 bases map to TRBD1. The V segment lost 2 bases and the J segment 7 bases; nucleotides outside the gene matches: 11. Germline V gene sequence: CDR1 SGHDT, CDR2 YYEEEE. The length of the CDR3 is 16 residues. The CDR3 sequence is CASSFFGTGLGNEQFF. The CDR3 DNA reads TGTGCCAGCAGCTTTTTCGGGACAGGTCTGGGGAATGAGCAGTTCTTC.

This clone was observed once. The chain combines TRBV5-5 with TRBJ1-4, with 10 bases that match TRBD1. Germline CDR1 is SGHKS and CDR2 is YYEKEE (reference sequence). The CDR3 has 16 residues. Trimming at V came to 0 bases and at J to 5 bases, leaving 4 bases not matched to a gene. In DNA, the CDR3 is TGTGCCAGCAGCTTGGGAGGGGGACAGGGGAATGAAAAACTGTTTTTT. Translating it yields CASSLGGGQGNEKLFF.

Written as DNA, the CDR3 is TGTGCCAGCAGCCGGCGGACAGATTGGAACACTGAAGCTTTCTTT. It encodes CASSRRTDWNTEAFF. The chain uses TRBV16 and TRBJ1-1; maybe TRBD1 (6 bases). The CDR3 extends over 15 amino acids. V was cut by 4 bases and J by 1 base, with 13 bases left in between. Germline CDR1 KGHSY, CDR2 FQNENV.

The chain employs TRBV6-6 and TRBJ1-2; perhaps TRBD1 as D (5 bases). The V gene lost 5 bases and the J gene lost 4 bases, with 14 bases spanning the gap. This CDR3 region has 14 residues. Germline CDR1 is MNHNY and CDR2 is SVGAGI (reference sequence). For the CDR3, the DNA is TGTGCCAGCAGTGGGGACCAGCAGTCCTATGGCTACACCTTC. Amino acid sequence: CASSGDQQSYGYTF.

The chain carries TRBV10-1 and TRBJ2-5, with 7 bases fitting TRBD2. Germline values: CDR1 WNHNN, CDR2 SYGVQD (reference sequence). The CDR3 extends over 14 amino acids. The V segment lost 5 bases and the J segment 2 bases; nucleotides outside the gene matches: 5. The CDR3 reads CASSNSGSQETQYF. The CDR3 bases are TGCGCCAGCAGTAATAGCGGGTCACAAGAGACCCAGTACTTC.

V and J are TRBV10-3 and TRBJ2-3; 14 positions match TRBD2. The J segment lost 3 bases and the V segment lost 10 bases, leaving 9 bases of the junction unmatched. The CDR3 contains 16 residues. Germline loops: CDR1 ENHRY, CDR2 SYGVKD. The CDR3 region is CATRTSGGPGTDTQYF. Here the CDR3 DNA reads TGTGCCACCAGGACTAGCGGGGGGCCCGGGACAGATACGCAGTATTTT.

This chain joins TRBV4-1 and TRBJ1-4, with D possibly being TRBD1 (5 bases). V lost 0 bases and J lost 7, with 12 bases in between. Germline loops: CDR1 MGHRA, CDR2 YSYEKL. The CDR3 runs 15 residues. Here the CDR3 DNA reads TGCGCCAGCAGCCAAGATTCCGGGGCGAGTGAAAAACTGTTTTTT. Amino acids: CASSQDSGASEKLFF.

The CDR3 nucleotides are TGTGCCAGTAGTATATCCTGGGCGTTTTTTAGCTCCTACAATGAGCAGTTCTTC. Translated, it gives CASSISWAFFSSYNEQFF. The rearrangement links TRBV19 to TRBJ2-1; D ambiguous. The CDR3 spans 18 residues. V was pared by 2 bases and J by 0 bases, with 17 bases between. CDR1 LNHDA and CDR2 SQIVND come from the germline V gene (reference sequence).

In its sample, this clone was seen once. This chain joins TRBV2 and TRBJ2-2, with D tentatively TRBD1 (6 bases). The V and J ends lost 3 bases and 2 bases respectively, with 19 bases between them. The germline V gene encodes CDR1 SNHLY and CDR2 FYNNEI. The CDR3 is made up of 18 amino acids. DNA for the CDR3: TGTGCCAGCAGTGACTCGGTGGGGTCGGGACAAAACACCGGGGAGCTGTTTTTT. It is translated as CASSDSVGSGQNTGELFF.

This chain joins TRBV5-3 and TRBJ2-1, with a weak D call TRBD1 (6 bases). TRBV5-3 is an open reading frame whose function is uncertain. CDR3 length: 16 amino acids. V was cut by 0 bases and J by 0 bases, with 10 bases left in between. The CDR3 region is CARSLVQGSSYNEQFF. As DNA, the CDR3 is TGTGCCAGAAGCTTGGTTCAGGGGAGCTCCTACAATGAGCAGTTCTTC.

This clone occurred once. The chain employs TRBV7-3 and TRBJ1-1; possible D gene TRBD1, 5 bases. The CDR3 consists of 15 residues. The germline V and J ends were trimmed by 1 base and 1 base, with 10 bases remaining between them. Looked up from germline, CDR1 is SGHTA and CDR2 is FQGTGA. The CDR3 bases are TGTGCCAGCAGCTTAAGTCCAGGGCCGAACACTGAAGCTTTCTTT. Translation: CASSLSPGPNTEAFF.

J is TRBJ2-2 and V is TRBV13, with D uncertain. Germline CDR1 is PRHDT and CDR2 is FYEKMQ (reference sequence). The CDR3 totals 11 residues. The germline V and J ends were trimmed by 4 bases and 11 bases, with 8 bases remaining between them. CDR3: CASSSADELFF. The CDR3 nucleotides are TGTGCCAGCAGCTCGGCGGATGAGCTGTTTTTT.

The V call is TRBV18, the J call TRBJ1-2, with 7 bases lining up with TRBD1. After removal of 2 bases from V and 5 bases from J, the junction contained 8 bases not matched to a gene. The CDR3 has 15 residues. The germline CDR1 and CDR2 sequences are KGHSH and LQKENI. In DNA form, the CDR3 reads TGTGCCAGCTCACCAGTGACAGGGACGGGATATGGCTACACCTTC. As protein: CASSPVTGTGYGYTF.

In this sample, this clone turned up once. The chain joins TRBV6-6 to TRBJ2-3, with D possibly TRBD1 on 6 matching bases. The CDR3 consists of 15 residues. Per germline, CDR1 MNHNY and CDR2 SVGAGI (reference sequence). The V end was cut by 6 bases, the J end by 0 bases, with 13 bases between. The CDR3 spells CASSFMGTSTDTQYF. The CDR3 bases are TGTGCCAGCAGCTTCATGGGGACAAGCACAGATACGCAGTATTTT.

CDR3 residues: CASSFLRRHPEDTGELFF. The CDR3 DNA follows: TGTGCCAGCAGCTTTCTTCGTCGACACCCCGAGGACACCGGGGAGCTGTTTTTT. V and J are TRBV7-9 and TRBJ2-2; no definite D call. This CDR3 comprises 18 residues. With 3 bases removed from V and 3 bases from J, the gap between germline ends came to 20 bases. Germline lookup yields CDR1 SEHNR and CDR2 FQNEAQ (reference sequence). Complete variable domain (other parts from reference TRBV7-9 and TRBJ2-2): DTGVSQNPRHKITKRGQNVTFRCDPISEHNRLYWYRQTLGQGPEFLTYFQNEAQLEKSRLLSDRFSAERPKGSFSTLEIQRTEQGDSAMYLCASSFLRRHPEDTGELFFGEGSRLTVL.

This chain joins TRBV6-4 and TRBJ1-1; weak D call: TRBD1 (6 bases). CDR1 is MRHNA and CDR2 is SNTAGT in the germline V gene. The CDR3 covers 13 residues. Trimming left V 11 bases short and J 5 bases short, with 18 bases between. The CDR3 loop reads CAAGGQGGTEAFF. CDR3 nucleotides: TGTGCCGCTGGGGGGCAGGGTGGTACTGAAGCTTTCTTT.

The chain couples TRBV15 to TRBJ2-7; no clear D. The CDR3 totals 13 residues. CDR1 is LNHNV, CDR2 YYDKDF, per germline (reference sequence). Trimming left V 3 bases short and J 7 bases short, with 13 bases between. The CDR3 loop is CATSSSARVEQYF. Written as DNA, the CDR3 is TGTGCCACCAGCAGTTCCGCCCGGGTGGAGCAGTACTTC.

The CDR3 sequence is CASSLDSAKDTQYF. CDR3 sequence (DNA): TGTGCCAGCAGCTTAGACTCAGCGAAAGATACGCAGTATTTT. V and J are TRBV7-9 and TRBJ2-3, with D unresolved. Trimming pared 1 base from V and 5 bases from J, leaving 10 bases between. This CDR3 contains 14 residues. Germline values: CDR1 SEHNR, CDR2 FQNEAQ (reference sequence).

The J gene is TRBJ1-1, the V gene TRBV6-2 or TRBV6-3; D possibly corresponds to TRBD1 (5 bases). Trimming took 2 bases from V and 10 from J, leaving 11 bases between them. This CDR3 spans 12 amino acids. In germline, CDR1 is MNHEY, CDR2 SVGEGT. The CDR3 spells CASSYGGVGAFF. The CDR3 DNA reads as TGTGCCAGCAGTTACGGAGGGGTTGGAGCTTTCTTT.

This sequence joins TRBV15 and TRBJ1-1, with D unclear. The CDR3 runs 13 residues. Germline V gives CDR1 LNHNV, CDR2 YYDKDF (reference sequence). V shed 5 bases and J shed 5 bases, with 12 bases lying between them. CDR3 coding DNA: TGTGCCACCAGCCCGGCCCCGAGGACTGAAGCTTTCTTT. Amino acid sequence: CATSPAPRTEAFF.

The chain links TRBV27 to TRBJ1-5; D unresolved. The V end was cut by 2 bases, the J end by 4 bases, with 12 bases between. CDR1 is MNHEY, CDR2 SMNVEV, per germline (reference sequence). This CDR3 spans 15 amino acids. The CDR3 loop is CASSLAAEGNQPQHF. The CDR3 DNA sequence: TGTGCCAGCAGTTTAGCAGCCGAGGGAAATCAGCCCCAGCATTTT.

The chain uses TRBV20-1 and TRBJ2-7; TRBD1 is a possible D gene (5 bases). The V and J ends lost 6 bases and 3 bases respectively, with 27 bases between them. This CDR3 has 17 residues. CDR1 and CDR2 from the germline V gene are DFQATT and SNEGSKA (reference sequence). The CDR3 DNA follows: TGCAGTGCGAGTTTTGGACAATCCCAGCTGATTAACTACGAGCAGTACTTC. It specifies CSASFGQSQLINYEQYF.